These 9 T cell receptor beta chains were all obtained from the same sample, sequenced in a study of regulatory T cells in long-lasting Graves disease. Time point given: persistent/refractory GD, antithyroid drugs over 5 years with positive TRAb. Scientists built the TCR library using RNA that was extracted from PBMCs. CDR3-region Arm-PCR and iRepertoire HTBI primers produced the TCR beta libraries. TCRdb fed the multiplex PCR reads into MiXCR, producing one record per CDR3 protein. The sample lists roughly 500,000 distinct CDR3 sequences; about a fifth were seen once. The specimen comprised peripheral blood mononuclear cells (PBMCs), sampled when the disease was refractory, from a patient treated with antithyroid drugs. The receptors stem from a female donor with Graves disease.

This clonotype was seen many times. The chain is built from TRBV3-1 and TRBJ1-1; D unclear. V was trimmed by 1 base and J by 10 bases, leaving 19 bases between them. Germline V gives CDR1 LGHDT, CDR2 YNNKEL (reference sequence). The CDR3 runs to 15 residues. DNA of the CDR3: TGTGCCAGCAGCCAAGTCATGGCACCCACTTTGGGAGCTTTCTTT. The encoded protein is CASSQVMAPTLGAFF.

This clonotype was detected many times. CDR3 sequence (DNA): TGTGCCAGCAGGCGACTAGCGGCCTCCTACGAGCAGTACTTC. It codes for CASRRLAASYEQYF. This chain uses TRBV28 with TRBJ2-7; 9 bases agree with TRBD2. Germline V gene sequence: CDR1 MDHEN, CDR2 SYDVKM. The CDR3 loop spans 14 amino acids. The junction had 3 bases not matched to a gene; V was cut back by 6 bases and J by 0 bases.

This clonotype was counted only a few times. J is TRBJ2-2 and V is TRBV13; D is ambiguous. The V end was cut by 4 bases, the J end by 1 base, with 10 bases between. Germline CDR1 PRHDT, CDR2 FYEKMQ (reference sequence). The CDR3 spans 15 residues. CDR3 residues: CASSSRRVNTGELFF. CDR3 DNA sequence: TGTGCCAGCAGCTCCCGACGTGTGAACACCGGGGAGCTGTTTTTT. Filled out from reference TRBV13 and TRBJ2-2, the complete variable domain reads AAGVIQSPRHLIKEKRETATLKCYPIPRHDTVYWYQQGPGQDPQFLISFYEKMQSDKGSIPDRFSAQQFSDYHSELNMSSLELGDSALYFCASSSRRVNTGELFFGEGSRLTVL.

The rearrangement joins TRBV20-1 to TRBJ2-7; the match to TRBD2 covers 7 bases. CDR3 size: 12 residues. The trim removed 3 bases at V and 7 bases at J, leaving 6 bases unmatched. Germline values: CDR1 DFQATT, CDR2 SNEGSKA (reference sequence). CDR3 residues: CSARTSPGEQYF. As DNA, the CDR3 is TGCAGTGCTAGGACTAGCCCGGGGGAGCAGTACTTC.

This clonotype has just a few counts. The V gene is TRBV19, the J gene TRBJ2-2; D is unresolved. Germline V CDR1 and CDR2: LNHDA, SQIVND (reference sequence). The CDR3 consists of 16 residues. Between the trimmed V and J ends, which lost 0 bases and 2 bases, there was a span of 10 bases. The CDR3 protein is CASSIDPRKNTGELFF. The CDR3 coding sequence is TGTGCCAGTAGTATAGACCCTCGCAAAAACACCGGGGAGCTGTTTTTT.

This clonotype was detected ten times or more. This chain links TRBV28 with TRBJ1-5; TRBD1 might be the D (5 bases). The germline V and J ends were trimmed by 5 bases and 2 bases, with 13 bases remaining between them. This CDR3 region has 15 residues. In germline, CDR1 is MDHEN, CDR2 SYDVKM. CDR3: CASSRRGGGNQPQHF. The CDR3 DNA reads as TGTGCCAGCAGTCGGAGGGGTGGCGGCAATCAGCCCCAGCATTTT.

V gene TRBV4-3 combines with J gene TRBJ2-7, with D unclear. The V gene's germline CDR1 is LGHNA and CDR2 YSLEER. The CDR3 is 14 residues long. The germline V and J ends were trimmed by 0 bases and 0 bases, with 6 bases remaining between them. CDR3 coding DNA: TGCGCCAGCAGCCAAGACCACACCTCCTACGAGCAGTACTTC. This gives the protein CASSQDHTSYEQYF.

This clonotype was picked up a small number of times. The V call is TRBV27, the J call TRBJ2-5, with D unclear. V gave up 6 bases and J gave up 1 base, with 9 bases separating them. This CDR3 has 13 amino acids. Germline loops: CDR1 MNHEY, CDR2 SMNVEV (reference sequence). The CDR3 protein is CASRLAIQETQYF. The CDR3 bases are TGTGCCAGCAGGTTAGCTATCCAAGAGACCCAGTACTTC.

Notes on this clonotype: A read error may explain this, as a much larger clone is one base away. This rearrangement joins TRBV12-3 or TRBV12-4 to TRBJ2-2; 13 positions match TRBD2. Losses at the gene ends were 11 bases for V and 3 bases for J; bases not matched to a gene: 15. This CDR3 contains 18 residues. The CDR3 nucleotides read TGTGCCGGCACCATTTCTTCACTAGCGGGAGGGTACACCGGGGAGCTGTTTTTT. Its protein product is CAGTISSLAGGYTGELFF.